These T cell receptor beta chains were read from a single sample in a study of blood T cell repertoires in COVID-19. Repertoires were generated with immunoSEQ multiplex PCR, while TCRdb's copy carries only in-frame clones and drops some. The data hold 200,000 to 250,000 clones, with 75% to 85% observed a single time. Sample: PBMCs or T cells enriched from blood (not recorded which). These receptors originate from a man aged 35 to 55 who had recovered from COVID-19. CDR3s include the opening cysteine and the closing phenylalanine or tryptophan. Each record gives: J gene, V gene, D gene, clone size, CDR3 DNA, CDR3 protein. A D gene is named only where the DNA matches it firmly. Size is stated for part of the rows, as once, few or many counts, or as a class when the clone is expanded.

TRBJ2-7,TRBV29-1,TRBD2,once,TGCAGCGTCGGGGGGGCAGCGCGCTGGGAGCAGTACTTC,CSVGGAARWEQYF
TRBJ2-1,TRBV19,TRBD2,few,TGTGCCAGTAGTAGACTAGCGGGAGGGAATGAGCAGTTCTTC,CASSRLAGGNEQFF
TRBJ2-7,TRBV19,TRBD1,.,TGTGCCAGTAGTATAGGACCGGGACAGGGTCGTAACGAGCAGTACTTC,CASSIGPGQGRNEQYF
TRBJ2-6,TRBV19,.,.,TGTGCCAGTACCCTACATATTCAGGGGTCTGGGGCCAACGTCCTGACTTTC,CASTLHIQGSGANVLTF
TRBJ1-1,TRBV3-1/TRBV3-2,TRBD1,.,TGTGCCAGCAGCCTGAAGGGGGCGAGGACTGAAGCTTTCTTT,CASSLKGARTEAFF
TRBJ1-1,TRBV24-1,.,.,TGTGCCACCAGGAGCGCCCTCCGGGGCACTGAAGCTTTCTTT,CATRSALRGTEAFF
TRBJ2-5,TRBV5-1,.,once,TGCGCCAGCAGCTTGTTGGCCCCCCAAGAGACCCAGTACTTC,CASSLLAPQETQYF
TRBJ1-2,TRBV2,TRBD1,.,TGTGCCAGCAGTGACAGTCGGGCAGGGGGAAACTATGGCTACACCTTC,CASSDSRAGGNYGYTF
TRBJ2-7,TRBV4-1,TRBD1,.,TGCGCCAGCAGCCAAGATCTAGCTTACGGAGACAGGGGGCTGGTGCAGTACTTC,CASSQDLAYGDRGLVQYF
TRBJ2-1,TRBV27,TRBD1,.,TGTGCCAGCAGTCCAAGAGGACAGGGGGCTCGGTTCTTC,CASSPRGQGARFF
TRBJ1-2,TRBV5-1,TRBD1,.,TGCGCCAGCAGCTTGGAGGGGGCGCCCAGCTATGGCTACACCTTC,CASSLEGAPSYGYTF
TRBJ2-2,TRBV19,.,once,TGTGCCAGTAGTATCGGACAGCGGTCGAACACCGGGGAGCTGTTTTTT,CASSIGQRSNTGELFF
TRBJ2-7,TRBV2,TRBD1,once,TGTGCCAGCAGTGAAGCGGGACAGGGGAGGTACGAGCAGTACTTC,CASSEAGQGRYEQYF
TRBJ2-4,TRBV11-2,TRBD2,once,TGTGCCAGCAGCCAGGGACTAGCGGGAGTTGGCATTCAGTACTTC,CASSQGLAGVGIQYF
TRBJ1-1,TRBV19,.,.,TGTGCCAGTTTCAGGAACACTGAAGCTTTCTTT,CASFRNTEAFF
TRBJ2-7,TRBV29-1,.,.,TGCAGCGCGCAGGGTTCCGGCGAGCAGTACTTC,CSAQGSGEQYF
TRBJ1-1,TRBV6-5,.,once,TGTGCCAGCAGTTACTCGCTTCACAGGCGTGGGGCTGAAGCTTTCTTT,CASSYSLHRRGAEAFF
TRBJ1-3,TRBV9,.,few,TGTGCCAGCAGCGTAGCCCCCGCAGGGAATGGAAACACCATATATTTT,CASSVAPAGNGNTIYF
TRBJ1-1,TRBV2,.,.,TGTGCCGCGAACAGGGACATGAACACTGAAGCTTTCTTT,CAANRDMNTEAFF
TRBJ2-1,TRBV7-6,TRBD2,.,TGTGCCAGCAGCCCGCGGACTAGCGGGTATGAGCAGTTCTTC,CASSPRTSGYEQFF
TRBJ2-1,TRBV6-1,TRBD1,.,TGTGCCAGCAGTGAAGTGGCCAACAGGGGGGACGAGCAGTTCTTC,CASSEVANRGDEQFF
TRBJ1-6,TRBV2,.,.,TGTGCCAGCAGGTTCAGGGGCCTGGATAATTCACCCCTCCACTTT,CASRFRGLDNSPLHF
TRBJ1-6,TRBV10-3,TRBD1,.,TGTGCCACAAGGGGACAGATAGATTCACCCCTCCACTTT,CATRGQIDSPLHF
TRBJ2-7,TRBV27,TRBD1,.,TGTGCCAGCAGTTATCGGACAGGGTCCTCCTACGAGCAGTACTTC,CASSYRTGSSYEQYF
TRBJ2-1,TRBV4-1,TRBD2,.,TGCGCCAGCAGCCCGGGGCTAGCGGGGGGCAATGAGCAGTTCTTC,CASSPGLAGGNEQFF
TRBJ2-1,TRBV6-2/TRBV6-3,TRBD2,once,TGTGCCAGCAGTTTTACTAGCGGGATGTACAATGAGCAGTTCTTC,CASSFTSGMYNEQFF
TRBJ1-6,TRBV5-8,.,.,TGTGCCAGCAGCTTGGAAATAGGGAGTTCACCCCTCCACTTT,CASSLEIGSSPLHF
TRBJ2-1,TRBV5-1,TRBD1,once,TGCGCCAGCATTTCTGACAGGGACAATGAGCAGTTCTTC,CASISDRDNEQFF
TRBJ1-3,TRBV3-1/TRBV3-2,TRBD1,once,TGTGCCAGCAGCACCCGACAGGGACGGCACACCATATATTTT,CASSTRQGRHTIYF
TRBJ2-7,TRBV15,.,once,TGTGCCACCAGCACACCCCTAGGAACAACCTACGAGCAGTACTTC,CATSTPLGTTYEQYF
TRBJ1-1,TRBV4-1,.,.,TGCGCCAGCAGCCAAGAGACAGGTAACACTGAAGCTTTCTTT,CASSQETGNTEAFF
TRBJ2-5,TRBV24-1,TRBD2,.,TGTGCCACCAGTGAGCCCGGGACTAGCGAACAAGAGACCCAGTACTTC,CATSEPGTSEQETQYF
TRBJ2-3,TRBV5-4,.,.,TGTGCCAGCAGCTCGCCATCTAGCGTGGTCACAGATACGCAGTATTTT,CASSSPSSVVTDTQYF
TRBJ1-2,TRBV24-1,.,.,TGTGCCACCAGTGATTCGAGTCGCAGGGGCTCGGGTAACTATGGCTACACCTTC,CATSDSSRRGSGNYGYTF
TRBJ1-2,TRBV11-2,.,.,TGTGCCAGCAGCTTAGATCGTTTGGAGACAGGAAAAACAACGGGGTATGGCTACACCTTC,CASSLDRLETGKTTGYGYTF
TRBJ2-7,TRBV6-5,TRBD1,once,TGTGCCAGCAGGATCGGGACAGGGACTTGGGAGCAGTACTTC,CASRIGTGTWEQYF
TRBJ1-6,TRBV19,.,.,TGTGCCAGTAGTATGCGAGGAGATTCACCCCTCCACTTT,CASSMRGDSPLHF
TRBJ2-7,TRBV24-1,.,.,TGTGCCACCAGTGATCCCTCCACTGGGGACGGGACTGAGCAGTACTTC,CATSDPSTGDGTEQYF
TRBJ1-1,TRBV2,.,.,TGTGCCAGCAGTGAAGTCCCATCGAGGGTCACTGAAGCTTTCTTT,CASSEVPSRVTEAFF
TRBJ1-4,TRBV11-2,.,.,TGTGCCAGCAGCTTCCCGACAGTTCCAACTAATGAAAAACTGTTTTTT,CASSFPTVPTNEKLFF
TRBJ2-3,TRBV27,TRBD2,.,TGTGCCAGCAGTACGGGAGGAACAGATACGCAGTATTTT,CASSTGGTDTQYF
TRBJ2-7,TRBV24-1,TRBD1,.,TGTGCCACCAGTGACCCCCCGGGACAGGGGGACGAGCAGTACTTC,CATSDPPGQGDEQYF
TRBJ2-1,TRBV7-8,TRBD1,few,TGTGCCAGCAGCACATCCCTGGACAGGGCTATAAGGGTTGAGCAGTTCTTC,CASSTSLDRAIRVEQFF